The next 18 T cell receptor beta chains were all read from a single sample in a study of vaccination effects on CD4 cells after COVID-19. CD4+ T cells were isolated after around ten days of culture. Sequencing used immunoSEQ multiplex PCR; TCRdb keeps in-frame clones, though not all of them. The data hold 50,000 to 70,000 clones, with 55% to 75% observed a single time. What these receptors recognize is not known. The specimen was CD4+ T cells from PBMCs cultured without peptide, collected before COVID-19 vaccination. These receptors all stem from a human donor who had a prior SARS-CoV-2 infection.

This clone was found a few times. The chain carries TRBV6-5 and TRBJ1-6, with D possibly being TRBD1 (6 bases). The length of the CDR3 is 16 residues. V lost 4 bases, J lost 4 bases, and 14 bases lay in between. Germline CDR1 MNHEY, CDR2 SVGAGI. CDR3 protein: CASSSPQGKYNSPLHF. The CDR3 DNA reads as TGTGCCAGCAGTTCTCCCCAGGGGAAATATAATTCACCCCTCCACTTT.

The chain links TRBV19 to TRBJ1-5; D possibly corresponds to TRBD1 (6 bases). Trimming removed 3 bases from V and 6 bases from J, with 15 bases in between. This CDR3 spans 15 amino acids. Germline V gene lookup returns CDR1 LNHDA and CDR2 SQIVND (reference sequence). Here the CDR3 reads CASSIGGQNSQPQHF. The CDR3 DNA reads TGTGCCAGTAGTATTGGTGGACAGAACAGTCAGCCCCAGCATTTT.

The J gene is TRBJ2-1, the V gene TRBV30, with unresolved D. Deletions cut 2 bases from V and 2 bases from J, with 10 bases between. Germline CDR1 GTSNPN, CDR2 SVGIG (reference sequence). CDR3 length: 14 amino acids. The CDR3 coding sequence is TGTGCCTGGAGTATCCTGAAAACCTACAATGAGCAGTTCTTC. It encodes CAWSILKTYNEQFF.

The V and J genes are TRBV27 and TRBJ1-5, with D perhaps TRBD1 (6 bases). The germline V gene encodes CDR1 MNHEY and CDR2 SMNVEV (reference sequence). Trimming stripped 6 bases from V and 1 base from J, with 13 bases between. The CDR3 runs 15 residues. For the CDR3, the DNA is TGTGCCAGCAGATTACAGGGAGGGAGCAATCAGCCCCAGCATTTT. Protein sequence: CASRLQGGSNQPQHF.

V and J are TRBV10-3 and TRBJ1-1; 7 nucleotides match TRBD1. Trimming removed 7 bases from V and 0 bases from J; junction bases left unmatched: 14. The length of the CDR3 is 17 residues. The germline V gene has CDR1 ENHRY and CDR2 SYGVKD. Here the CDR3 reads CAITGTAVQPLNTEAFF. The CDR3 DNA is TGTGCCATCACCGGGACAGCGGTGCAACCTCTGAACACTGAAGCTTTCTTT.

The table lists this clone with a few counts. The CDR3 sequence is CASSPSTGGTEAFF. The DNA of the CDR3 is TGCGCCAGCAGCCCCTCGACAGGGGGGACTGAAGCTTTCTTT. The V call is TRBV5-1, the J call TRBJ1-1; 9 bases align to TRBD1. V lost 4 bases to trimming and J lost 5 bases; unmatched junction nucleotides: 6. The CDR3 runs 14 residues. Per the germline V gene, CDR1 is SGHRS and CDR2 is YFSETQ.

V is TRBV7-2 and J is TRBJ2-1; 7 bases are shared with TRBD1. The V gene end was trimmed by 5 bases and the J gene end by 12 bases; junction bases not matched to a gene: 10. CDR1 and CDR2 from the germline V gene are SGHTA and FQGNSA. The CDR3 sequence is 13 residues long. Written as DNA, the CDR3 is TGTGCCAGCAGCACCAGGGCAGGGGGAGTGCAGTTCTTC. This gives the protein CASSTRAGGVQFF.

This rearrangement joins TRBV19 to TRBJ2-7; D is uncertain. This CDR3 spans 14 amino acids. V was clipped by 3 bases and J by 3 bases, with 12 bases between them. CDR1 LNHDA and CDR2 SQIVND come from the germline V gene (reference sequence). The CDR3 DNA reads TGTGCCAGTAGTATTAGGACGGATAACTACGAGCAGTACTTC. It codes for CASSIRTDNYEQYF. The variable domain in full, completed from reference TRBV19 and TRBJ2-7, reads DGGITQSPKYLFRKEGQNVTLSCEQNLNHDAMYWYRQDPGQGLRLIYYSQIVNDFQKGDIAEGYSVSREKKESFPLTVTSAQKNPTAFYLCASSIRTDNYEQYFGPGTRLTVT.

The V and J genes are TRBV18 and TRBJ1-1; no firm D call. Germline assignment: CDR1 KGHSH and CDR2 LQKENI. The length of the CDR3 is 15 residues. V was clipped by 3 bases and J by 4 bases, with 15 bases between them. This CDR3 reads CASSPGRSAVTEAFF. CDR3 DNA: TGTGCCAGCTCACCGGGCAGATCGGCGGTCACTGAAGCTTTCTTT.

The chain employs TRBV19 and TRBJ2-1; D gene unclear. Per germline, CDR1 LNHDA and CDR2 SQIVND (reference sequence). The V gene lost 4 bases and the J gene lost 5 bases, with 15 bases spanning the gap. The CDR3 spans 15 residues. CDR3 DNA sequence: TGTGCCAGTAGTACCCTCTACAGTGCAAACAATGAGCAGTTCTTC. Its translation is CASSTLYSANNEQFF.

The sample holds a few counts of this clone. In DNA form, the CDR3 reads TGTGCCAGCAGCCTTCAAATAGAAAAACTGTTTTTT. Residues: CASSLQIEKLFF. This chain joins TRBV7-8 and TRBJ1-4; D is ambiguous. The V gene's germline CDR1 is SGHVS and CDR2 FQNEAQ. This CDR3 has 12 amino acids. Trimming removed 5 bases from V and 8 bases from J, with 9 bases in between.

This chain joins TRBV5-1 and TRBJ2-7; the D gene is possibly TRBD2 (5 bases). The V end was cut by 3 bases, the J end by 0 bases, with 13 bases between. Germline V gives CDR1 SGHRS, CDR2 YFSETQ. The CDR3 extends over 15 amino acids. CDR3 amino acids: CASSWARSGSYEQYF. The CDR3 nucleotides are TGCGCCAGCAGCTGGGCACGGAGCGGCTCCTACGAGCAGTACTTC.

This clone was counted only a few times. The CDR3 DNA is TGTGCCAGTTTCAGTCCGGAGTCCGGGGACTATGGCTACACCTTC. Amino acid sequence: CASFSPESGDYGYTF. The V call is TRBV25-1, the J call TRBJ1-2; D remains unclear. Trimming shortened V by 9 bases and J by 3 bases, and 20 bases separated the two germline ends. The CDR3 spans 15 residues. Germline values: CDR1 MGHDK, CDR2 SYGVNS.

V and J are TRBV5-4 and TRBJ2-1; 9 positions agree with TRBD2. The germline V gene encodes CDR1 SGHNT and CDR2 YYREEE (reference sequence). This CDR3 has 16 residues. The ends lost 5 bases at V and 9 bases at J; junction bases unmatched: 15. This CDR3 reads CASRPASGNLISEQFF. The CDR3 DNA is TGTGCCAGCAGACCTGCTAGCGGGAACCTCATCAGTGAGCAGTTCTTC.

The gene calls are TRBV7-9 and TRBJ2-5; D is uncertain. Deletions cut 3 bases from V and 5 bases from J, with 10 bases between. This CDR3 region has 13 residues. The germline V gene has CDR1 SEHNR and CDR2 FQNEAQ (reference sequence). CDR3 amino acids: CASSFLDRETQYF. The CDR3 nucleotides are TGTGCCAGCAGCTTTTTAGACCGCGAGACCCAGTACTTC.

The V gene is TRBV28, the J gene TRBJ1-5; D gene unclear. Between the trimmed V and J ends, which lost 6 bases and 0 bases, there was a span of 6 bases. This CDR3 has 13 residues. Germline loops: CDR1 MDHEN, CDR2 SYDVKM. The CDR3 sequence: CASRGFSNQPQHF. The CDR3 DNA reads as TGTGCCAGCAGGGGGTTTAGCAATCAGCCCCAGCATTTT.

This clone was observed a single time. The rearrangement joins TRBV12-3 or TRBV12-4 to TRBJ2-7; no reliable D call. This CDR3 has 13 amino acids. V was trimmed by 6 bases and J by 7 bases, leaving 16 bases between them. As DNA, the CDR3 is TGTGCCAGCAGATCGACCGCCGCAAGGGAGCAGTACTTC. It yields the protein CASRSTAAREQYF.

V usage is TRBV5-4 and J usage is TRBJ1-2; possibly TRBD1 for D (6 bases). CDR3 length: 16 amino acids. Germline V gene data show CDR1 as SGHNT and CDR2 as YYREEE (reference sequence). V lost 4 bases to trimming and J lost 5 bases, with 21 bases between them. The CDR3 DNA follows: TGTGCCAGCAGCCGAGACAGGACTTTTGTTGTTTATGGCTACACCTTC. It codes for CASSRDRTFVVYGYTF.